The T cell receptor (beta chain) described here comes from a study of blood T cell repertoires in COVID-19. CDR1 is SGHTA, CDR2 FQGTGA, per germline. The V and J ends lost 1 base and 5 bases respectively, with 14 bases between them. CDR3 length: 16 residues. The protocol was immunoSEQ multiplex PCR, while the TCRdb copy is restricted to in-frame clones and leaves out a portion. The sample yields some 30,000 clones, about 90% seen once. The rearrangement joins TRBV7-3 to TRBJ1-4; D gene unclear. This TCR derives from a man in his 60s with active COVID-19. Sequenced sample: peripheral blood. The CDR3 bases are TGTGCCAGCAGCTTAAACCCTTTGGATAGCAATGAAAAACTGTTTTTT. Translating gives CASSLNPLDSNEKLFF.